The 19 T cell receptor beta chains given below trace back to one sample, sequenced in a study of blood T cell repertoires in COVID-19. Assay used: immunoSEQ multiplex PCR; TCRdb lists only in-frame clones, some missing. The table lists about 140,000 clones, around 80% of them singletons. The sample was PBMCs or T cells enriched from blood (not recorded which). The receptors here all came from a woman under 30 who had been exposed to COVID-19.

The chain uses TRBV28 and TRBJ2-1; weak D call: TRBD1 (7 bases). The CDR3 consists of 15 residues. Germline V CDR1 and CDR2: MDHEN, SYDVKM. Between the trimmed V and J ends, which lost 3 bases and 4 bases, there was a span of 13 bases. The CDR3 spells CASSFQTGRYNEQFF. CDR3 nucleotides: TGTGCCAGCAGTTTCCAGACAGGGAGGTACAATGAGCAGTTCTTC.

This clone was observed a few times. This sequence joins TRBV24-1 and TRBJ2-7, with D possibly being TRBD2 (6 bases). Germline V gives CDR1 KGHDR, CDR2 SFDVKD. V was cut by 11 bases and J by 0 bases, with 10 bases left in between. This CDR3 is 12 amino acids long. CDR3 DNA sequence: TGTGCCAACCGGGACTGCTCCTACGAGCAGTACTTC. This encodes CANRDCSYEQYF.

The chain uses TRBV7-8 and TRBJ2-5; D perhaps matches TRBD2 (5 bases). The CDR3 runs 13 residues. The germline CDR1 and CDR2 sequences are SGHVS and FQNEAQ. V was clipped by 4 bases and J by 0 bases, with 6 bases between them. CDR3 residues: CASSSDYQETQYF. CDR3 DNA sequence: TGTGCCAGCAGCTCGGACTACCAAGAGACCCAGTACTTC.

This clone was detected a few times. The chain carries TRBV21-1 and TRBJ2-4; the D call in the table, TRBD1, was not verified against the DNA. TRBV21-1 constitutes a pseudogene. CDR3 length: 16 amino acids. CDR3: CASSLDSPLTKNIQYF. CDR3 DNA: TGTGCCAGCAGCCTTGACAGCCCTTTGACCAAAAACATTCAGTACTTC.

Here the CDR3 DNA reads TGCGCCAGGAGGGACAGGGACTCTGGCTACACCTTC. Translation gives CARRDRDSGYTF. The chain has TRBV10-1 and TRBJ1-2; 9 nucleotides match TRBD1. The CDR3 length is 12 residues. The V and J ends lost 9 bases and 7 bases, in that order; junction bases with no gene match: 6. Germline V gene data show CDR1 as WNHNN and CDR2 as SYGVQD (reference sequence).

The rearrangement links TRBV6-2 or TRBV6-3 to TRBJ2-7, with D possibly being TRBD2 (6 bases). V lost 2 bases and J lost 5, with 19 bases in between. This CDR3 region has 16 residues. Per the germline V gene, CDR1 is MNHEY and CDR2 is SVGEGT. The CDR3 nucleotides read TGTGCCAGCAGTTACCCCACTGGGACTTTTAATAACGAGCAGTACTTC. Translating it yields CASSYPTGTFNNEQYF.

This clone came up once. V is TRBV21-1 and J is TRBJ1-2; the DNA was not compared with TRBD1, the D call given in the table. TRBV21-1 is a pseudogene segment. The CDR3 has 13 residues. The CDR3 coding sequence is TGTGCCGGCCGACAGCCTATTAACTATGGCTACACCTTC. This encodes CAGRQPINYGYTF.

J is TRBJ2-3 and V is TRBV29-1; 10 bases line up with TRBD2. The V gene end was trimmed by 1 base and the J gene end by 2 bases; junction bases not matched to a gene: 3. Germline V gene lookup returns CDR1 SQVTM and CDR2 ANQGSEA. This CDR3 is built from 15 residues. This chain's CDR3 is CSVEGTSGATDTQYF. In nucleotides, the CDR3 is TGCAGCGTTGAAGGGACTAGCGGCGCCACAGATACGCAGTATTTT.

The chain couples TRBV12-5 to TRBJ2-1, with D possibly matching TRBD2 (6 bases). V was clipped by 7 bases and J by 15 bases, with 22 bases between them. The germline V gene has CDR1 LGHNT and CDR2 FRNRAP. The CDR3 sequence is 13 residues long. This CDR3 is CASASTVGGSPFF. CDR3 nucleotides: TGTGCTAGTGCCTCAACTGTGGGGGGATCCCCGTTCTTC.

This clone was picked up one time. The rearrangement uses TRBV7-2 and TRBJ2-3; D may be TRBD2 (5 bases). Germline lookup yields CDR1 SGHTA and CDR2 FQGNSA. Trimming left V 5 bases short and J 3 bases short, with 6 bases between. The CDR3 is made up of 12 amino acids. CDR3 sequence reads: CASSGRTDTQYF. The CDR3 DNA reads TGTGCCAGCAGCGGGAGAACAGATACGCAGTATTTT.

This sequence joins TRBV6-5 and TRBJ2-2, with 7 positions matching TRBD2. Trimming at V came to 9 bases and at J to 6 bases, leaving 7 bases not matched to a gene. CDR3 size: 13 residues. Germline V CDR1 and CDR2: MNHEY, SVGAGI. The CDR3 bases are TGTGCCAGTCAAGGCGGGAGCGCCGGGGAGCTGTTTTTT. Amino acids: CASQGGSAGELFF.

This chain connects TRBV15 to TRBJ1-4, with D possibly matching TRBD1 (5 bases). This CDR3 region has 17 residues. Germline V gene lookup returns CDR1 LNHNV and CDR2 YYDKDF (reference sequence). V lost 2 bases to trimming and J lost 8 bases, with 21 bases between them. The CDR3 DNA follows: TGTGCCACCAGCAGACCCCTCTTGTGGGCCCGGGGGGAAAAACTGTTTTTT. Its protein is CATSRPLLWARGEKLFF. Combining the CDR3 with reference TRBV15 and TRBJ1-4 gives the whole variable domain DAMVIQNPRYQVTQFGKPVTLSCSQTLNHNVMYWYQQKSSQAPKLLFHYYDKDFNNEADTPDNFQSRRPNTSFCFLDIRSPGLGDTAMYLCATSRPLLWARGEKLFFGSGTQLSVL.

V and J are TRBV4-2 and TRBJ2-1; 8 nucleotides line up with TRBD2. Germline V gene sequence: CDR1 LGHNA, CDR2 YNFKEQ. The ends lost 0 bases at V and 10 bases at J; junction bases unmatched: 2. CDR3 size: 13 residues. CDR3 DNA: TGTGCCAGCAGCCAAGAGTTAGCGGGAGAGCAGTTCTTC. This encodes CASSQELAGEQFF.

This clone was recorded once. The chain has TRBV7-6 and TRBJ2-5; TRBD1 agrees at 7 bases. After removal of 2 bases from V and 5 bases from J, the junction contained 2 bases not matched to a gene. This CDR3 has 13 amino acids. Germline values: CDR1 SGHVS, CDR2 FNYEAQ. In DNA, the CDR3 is TGTGCCAGCAGCTTACAACAGGGGGAGACCCAGTACTTC. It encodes CASSLQQGETQYF.

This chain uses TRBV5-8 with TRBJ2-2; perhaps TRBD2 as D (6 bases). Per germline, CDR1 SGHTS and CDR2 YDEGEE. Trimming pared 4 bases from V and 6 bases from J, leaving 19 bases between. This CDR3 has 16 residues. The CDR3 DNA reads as TGTGCCAGCAGCGATTGGAGAGGAGGGGACGCCGGGGAGCTGTTTTTT. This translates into CASSDWRGGDAGELFF.

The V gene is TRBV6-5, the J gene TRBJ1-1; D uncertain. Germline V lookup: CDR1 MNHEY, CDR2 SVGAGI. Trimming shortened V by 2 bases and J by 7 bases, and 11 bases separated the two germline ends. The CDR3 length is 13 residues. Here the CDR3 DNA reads TGTGCCAGCAGTTACGCGGGGATGGGTGAAGCTTTCTTT. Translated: CASSYAGMGEAFF.

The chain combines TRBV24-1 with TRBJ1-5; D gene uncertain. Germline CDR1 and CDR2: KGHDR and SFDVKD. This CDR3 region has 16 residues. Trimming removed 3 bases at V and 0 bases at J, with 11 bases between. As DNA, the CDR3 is TGTGCCACCAGTGATGGAGCTGCCGTTAGCAATCAGCCCCAGCATTTT. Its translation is CATSDGAAVSNQPQHF.

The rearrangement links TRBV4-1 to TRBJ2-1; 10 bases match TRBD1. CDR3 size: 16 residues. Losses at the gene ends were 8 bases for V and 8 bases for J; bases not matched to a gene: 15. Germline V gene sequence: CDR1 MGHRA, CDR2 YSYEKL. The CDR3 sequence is CASRTDPGQGRYEQFF. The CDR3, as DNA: TGCGCCAGCCGCACGGATCCGGGACAGGGGCGGTATGAGCAGTTCTTC.

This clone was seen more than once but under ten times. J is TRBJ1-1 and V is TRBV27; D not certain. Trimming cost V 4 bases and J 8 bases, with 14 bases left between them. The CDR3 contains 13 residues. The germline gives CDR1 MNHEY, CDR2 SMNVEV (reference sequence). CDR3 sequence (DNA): TGTGCCAGCAGTTACTCCCGGGAGGGAGAAGCTTTCTTT. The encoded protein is CASSYSREGEAFF.